This is a list of T cell receptor beta chains from one sample in a study of blood T cell repertoires in COVID-19. Data came from immunoSEQ multiplex PCR; TCRdb stores just in-frame clones and leaves some out. The sample includes 35,000 to 45,000 clones, approximately 70% of them seen just once. Sequenced sample: peripheral blood. Source of these receptors: a man aged 80 or over with acute or convalescent COVID-19. Each CDR3 is given without its conserved first and last residue. The order of the fields is J gene, D gene, CDR3 length, V gene, CDR3 protein. The D gene is left open where the match is weak.

>TRBJ2-3|TRBD2|15|TRBV7-3
ASSLLGTSGPTDTQY
>TRBJ1-4|TRBD1|13|TRBV18
ASSPRDRGMEKLF
>TRBJ2-1|TRBD2|14|TRBV10-3
AISERGLDPNNEQF
>TRBJ1-2|-|10|TRBV5-1
ASSTGNYGYT
>TRBJ1-5|TRBD1|12|TRBV6-1
ASSETGVVQPQH
>TRBJ1-5|-|12|TRBV6-5
ASSSTWSGQPQH
>TRBJ2-2|-|16|TRBV7-2
ASSFARGGYSYTGELF
>TRBJ1-6|TRBD1|13|TRBV2
ASRGQAPGNSPLH
>TRBJ2-7|TRBD2|12|TRBV5-6
ASSFGTSRGEQY
>TRBJ1-5|-|11|TRBV28
ASKQVSNQPQH
>TRBJ2-7|TRBD2|15|TRBV7-3
ASSLPGAGGGSYEQY
>TRBJ2-7|-|11|TRBV4-3
ASSPWANYEQY
>TRBJ2-1|TRBD1|11|TRBV2
ASRTGVGNEQF
>TRBJ2-4|TRBD1|17|TRBV19
ASSSPRDRTRGGKNIQY
>TRBJ1-5|-|12|TRBV10-3
AISGPGGNQPQH
>TRBJ2-7|TRBD2|13|TRBV6-5
ASRGLAGGPGEQY
>TRBJ2-7|TRBD2|13|TRBV15
ATSGRLATTYEQY
>TRBJ1-3|TRBD1|13|TRBV6-5
ASRLQGALGNTIY
>TRBJ1-4|TRBD1|14|TRBV2
ASSADRGITNEKLF
>TRBJ2-2|-|12|TRBV21-1
ASSKVKNTGELF
>TRBJ2-2|TRBD1|14|TRBV30
AWSVNRGANTGELF
>TRBJ2-1|-|11|TRBV28
ASSFGGYNEQF
>TRBJ2-7|TRBD2|13|TRBV28
ASSPWTSGTYEQY
>TRBJ1-2|-|12|TRBV6-2/TRBV6-3
ASSSPGRGYGYT